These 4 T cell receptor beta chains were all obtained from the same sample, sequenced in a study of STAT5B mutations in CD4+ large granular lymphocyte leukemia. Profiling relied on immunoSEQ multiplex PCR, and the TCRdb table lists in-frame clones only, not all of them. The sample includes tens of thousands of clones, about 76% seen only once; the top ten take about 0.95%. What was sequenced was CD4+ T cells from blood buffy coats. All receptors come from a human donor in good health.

The CDR3 reads CASSWLGSGSWETQYF. The CDR3 DNA reads as TGTGCCAGCAGCTGGCTCGGCAGCGGGAGTTGGGAGACCCAGTACTTC. The chain carries TRBV7-2 and TRBJ2-5; 8 nucleotides agree with TRBD2. The germline gives CDR1 SGHTA, CDR2 FQGNSA. This CDR3 has 16 amino acids. Germline trimming cut 4 bases from V and 5 bases from J; bases unmatched to any gene: 12.

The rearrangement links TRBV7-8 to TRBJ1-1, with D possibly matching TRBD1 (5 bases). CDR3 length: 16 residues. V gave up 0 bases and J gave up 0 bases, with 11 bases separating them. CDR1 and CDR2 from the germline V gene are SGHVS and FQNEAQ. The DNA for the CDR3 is TGTGCCAGCAGCTTAGCGAGGGGTAGGGTGAACACTGAAGCTTTCTTT. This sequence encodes CASSLARGRVNTEAFF.

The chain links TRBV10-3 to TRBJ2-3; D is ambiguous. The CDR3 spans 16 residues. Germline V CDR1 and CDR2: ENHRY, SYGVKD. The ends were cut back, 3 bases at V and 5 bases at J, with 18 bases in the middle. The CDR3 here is CAISDPVEKSGDTQYF. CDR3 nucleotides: TGTGCCATCAGTGACCCTGTTGAAAAGTCCGGAGATACGCAGTATTTT.

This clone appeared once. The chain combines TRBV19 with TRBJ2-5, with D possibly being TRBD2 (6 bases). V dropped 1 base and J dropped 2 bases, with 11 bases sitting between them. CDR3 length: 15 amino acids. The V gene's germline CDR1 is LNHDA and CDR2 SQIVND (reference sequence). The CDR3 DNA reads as TGTGCCAGTAGTATAGGACGGAGGGCTCAAGAGACCCAGTACTTC. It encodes CASSIGRRAQETQYF.